The 19 T cell receptor beta chains given below trace back to one sample, sequenced in a study of control samples from healthy donors and cancer patients (dated by TCRdb to 2020 to 2022). Preparation of the library involved the immunoSEQ multiplex PCR assay. The source is immuneACCESS, and TCRdb retained only in-frame sequences with V and J called. Part of the clones is not carried over; for the studies checked, unresolved V genes explain less than half of this, and the remainder is unexplained. This sample lists tens of thousands of clones; over 75% were detected once. 6.5% to 8.5% of the sample is in the top ten clones. Sequenced sample: blood. The receptors were gathered from a man aged 50 to 59 in good health.

This chain uses TRBV5-6 with TRBJ2-1; 9 bases line up with TRBD2. V lost 5 bases and J lost 7; bases outside the gene matches: 13. Germline CDR1 SGHDT, CDR2 YYEEEE. The CDR3 totals 16 residues. CDR3 sequence: CASRPRGRGGLNEQFF. CDR3 bases: TGTGCCAGCAGGCCCCGAGGGCGGGGGGGCCTAAATGAGCAGTTCTTC.

The chain uses TRBV7-8 and TRBJ1-6; 7 nucleotides line up with TRBD1. This CDR3 is built from 14 residues. Germline loops: CDR1 SGHVS, CDR2 FQNEAQ. Germline trimming cut 5 bases from V and 8 bases from J; bases unmatched to any gene: 6. The CDR3 loop reads CASSHGTVDSPLHF. CDR3 nucleotides: TGTGCCAGCAGCCACGGGACAGTAGATTCACCCCTCCACTTT.

The chain employs TRBV6-4 and TRBJ2-4, with TRBD1 identical over 9 bases. Germline CDR1 is MRHNA and CDR2 is SNTAGT. The CDR3 sequence is 14 residues long. J was trimmed by 6 bases and V by 3 bases; bases with no gene match: 3. CDR3 bases: TGTGCCAGCAGTGAGGACAGGGGCACAAACATTCAGTACTTC. It is translated as CASSEDRGTNIQYF.

The chain couples TRBV30 to TRBJ1-4; D remains ambiguous. Germline assignment: CDR1 GTSNPN and CDR2 SVGIG (reference sequence). The length of the CDR3 is 13 residues. Trimming left V 0 bases short and J 8 bases short, with 10 bases between. The CDR3 sequence: CAWSVPSSEKLFF. CDR3 DNA: TGTGCCTGGAGTGTGCCATCTAGCGAAAAACTGTTTTTT.

The chain has TRBV6-4 and TRBJ1-1; D unresolved. This CDR3 region has 14 residues. Per germline, CDR1 MRHNA and CDR2 SNTAGT. The V and J ends lost 3 bases and 3 bases respectively, with 11 bases between them. CDR3 residues: CASSERGRYTEAFF. In DNA, the CDR3 is TGTGCCAGCAGTGAAAGAGGGAGGTACACTGAAGCTTTCTTT.

The chain uses TRBV4-2 and TRBJ2-5; weak D call: TRBD2 (6 bases). The CDR3 loop spans 15 amino acids. The germline gives CDR1 LGHNA, CDR2 YNFKEQ. The V and J ends lost 0 bases and 2 bases respectively, with 10 bases between them. The CDR3 spells CASSQELAGQETQYF. Written as DNA, the CDR3 is TGTGCCAGCAGCCAAGAACTTGCGGGGCAAGAGACCCAGTACTTC.

The gene calls are TRBV2 and TRBJ2-7; possibly TRBD1 for D (5 bases). The V end was cut by 3 bases, the J end by 4 bases, with 13 bases between. Looked up from germline, CDR1 is SNHLY and CDR2 is FYNNEI. This CDR3 has 14 residues. The CDR3 sequence is CASSEATTVYEQYF. As DNA, the CDR3 is TGTGCCAGCAGTGAGGCCACGACAGTTTACGAGCAGTACTTC. Supplemented by reference TRBV2 and TRBJ2-7, the full variable domain reads EPEVTQTPSHQVTQMGQEVILRCVPISNHLYFYWYRQILGQKVEFLVSFYNNEISEKSEIFDDQFSVERPDGSNFTLKIRSTKLEDSAMYFCASSEATTVYEQYFGPGTRLTVT.

The CDR3 sequence is CASRIASGTGGVQPQHF. CDR3 nucleotides: TGTGCCAGCAGAATAGCCTCCGGGACAGGGGGCGTTCAGCCCCAGCATTTT. The V and J genes are TRBV27 and TRBJ1-5, with 12 bases that match TRBD1. The CDR3 runs to 17 residues. Unmatched junction bases numbered 12, after V lost 6 bases and J lost 6 bases. The germline V gene encodes CDR1 MNHEY and CDR2 SMNVEV (reference sequence).

This chain links TRBV11-2 with TRBJ1-4, with D unclear. The CDR3 has 18 residues. The V end lost 5 bases, the J end lost 3 bases, and 22 bases lay between the germline ends. Germline values: CDR1 SGHAT, CDR2 FQNNGV. Here the CDR3 reads CASSPQWAASGPNEKLFF. The CDR3 bases are TGTGCCAGCAGCCCCCAGTGGGCAGCTTCGGGCCCTAATGAAAAACTGTTTTTT.

V usage is TRBV2 and J usage is TRBJ2-2; TRBD2 aligns across 13 bases. Trimming at V came to 9 bases and at J to 7 bases, leaving 2 bases not matched to a gene. This CDR3 region has 13 residues. CDR1 is SNHLY, CDR2 FYNNEI, per germline. CDR3 DNA: TGTGCCAGTACTAGCGGGGGGGGCGGGGAGCTGTTTTTT. Amino acids: CASTSGGGGELFF.

Here the CDR3 reads CASSSGQGSGNTIYF. In DNA form, the CDR3 reads TGTGCCAGCAGCTCGGGGCAAGGCTCTGGAAACACCATATATTTT. The V gene is TRBV7-9, the J gene TRBJ1-3; a weak D match, TRBD1 (5 bases). Trimming took 4 bases from V and 0 from J, leaving 10 bases between them. The CDR3 consists of 15 residues. Germline-derived CDR1 and CDR2 are SEHNR and FQNEAQ (reference sequence).

CDR3 bases: TGTGCCAGCAGTTATTTTGGGTGGGGCACTGAAGCTTTCTTT. This translates into CASSYFGWGTEAFF. The chain is built from TRBV6-6 and TRBJ1-1; D is unresolved. Between the trimmed V and J ends, which lost 3 bases and 4 bases, there was a span of 12 bases. Germline lookup yields CDR1 MNHNY and CDR2 SVGAGI (reference sequence). The CDR3 sequence is 14 residues long.

This chain joins TRBV10-3 and TRBJ2-5, with D perhaps matching TRBD2 (6 bases). CDR1 and CDR2 (germline): ENHRY, SYGVKD. Trimming took 4 bases from V and 4 from J, leaving 10 bases between them. The CDR3 extends over 13 amino acids. The CDR3 region is CAISVILAETQYF. The CDR3 bases are TGTGCCATCAGTGTAATACTAGCAGAGACCCAGTACTTC.

With regard to this clone: An end of the junction does not agree with germline; a read error may underlie this. V gene TRBV7-7 combines with J gene TRBJ2-3, with 11 nucleotides matching TRBD2. Germline values: CDR1 SSHAT, CDR2 FNYEAQ (reference sequence). This CDR3 has 18 residues. DNA of the CDR3: TGTGCTAGCAGCCCGACACCTAATAGCGGGGGGGTTGAAGATACGCAGTATTTT. This sequence encodes CASSPTPNSGGVEDTQYF. The whole variable domain, remainder taken from reference TRBV7-7 and TRBJ2-3, is GAGVSQSPRYKVTKRGQDVTLRCDPISSHATLYWYQQALGQGPEFLTYFNYEAQPDKSGLPSDRFSAERPEGSISTLTIQRTEQRDSAMYRCASSPTPNSGGVEDTQYFGPGTRLTVL.

This clone was detected a few times. The same CDR3 can be traced to other DNA sequences in this sample. The rearrangement joins TRBV5-1 to TRBJ1-1, with 8 bases lining up with TRBD1. V gave up 2 bases and J gave up 1 base; unmatched junction bases: 1. The germline CDR1 and CDR2 sequences are SGHRS and YFSETQ. The length of the CDR3 is 14 residues. The CDR3 reads CASSFGQGNTEAFF. DNA for the CDR3: TGCGCCAGCAGCTTCGGACAGGGGAACACTGAAGCTTTCTTT.

CDR3 bases: TGTGCCAGCAGCTTGGGGGTGCCTGGGGCCAACGTCCTGACTTTC. It is translated as CASSLGVPGANVLTF. The J gene is TRBJ2-6, the V gene TRBV5-6; D is unresolved. This CDR3 is built from 15 residues. V was shortened by 0 bases and J by 2 bases, with 6 bases between the two germline ends. The germline CDR1 and CDR2 sequences are SGHDT and YYEEEE.

The chain combines TRBV7-9 with TRBJ2-7, with 7 bases lining up with TRBD1. The J segment lost 4 bases and the V segment lost 4 bases, leaving 10 bases of the junction unmatched. This CDR3 has 15 amino acids. CDR1 is SEHNR, CDR2 FQNEAQ, per germline (reference sequence). In DNA, the CDR3 is TGTGCCAGCAGCTCTACCGTGGGACAGCAGTACGAGCAGTACTTC. As protein: CASSSTVGQQYEQYF. Full variable domain (missing parts from reference TRBV7-9 and TRBJ2-7): DTGVSQNPRHKITKRGQNVTFRCDPISEHNRLYWYRQTLGQGPEFLTYFQNEAQLEKSRLLSDRFSAERPKGSFSTLEIQRTEQGDSAMYLCASSSTVGQQYEQYFGPGTRLTVT.

The rearrangement joins TRBV2 to TRBJ2-2; D is ambiguous. Between the trimmed V and J ends, which lost 2 bases and 4 bases, there was a span of 8 bases. Germline assignment: CDR1 SNHLY and CDR2 FYNNEI. The CDR3 runs 14 residues. CDR3 sequence: CASSEYRTTGELFF. The CDR3 nucleotides are TGTGCCAGCAGTGAATACCGGACCACCGGGGAGCTGTTTTTT.

V is TRBV6-4 and J is TRBJ1-1; 7 nucleotides align to TRBD1. Germline-derived CDR1 and CDR2 are MRHNA and SNTAGT. The V segment lost 4 bases and the J segment 5 bases; nucleotides outside the gene matches: 4. The CDR3 sequence is 13 residues long. CDR3 nucleotides: TGTGCCAGCAGTGCGGGACAGAATACTGAAGCTTTCTTT. Translation: CASSAGQNTEAFF.